The 5 T cell receptor beta chains given below trace back to one sample, sequenced in a study of CD8 T cells in ankylosing spondylitis. In TCRdb, the 5' RACE reads were re-called with MiXCR into one record per CDR3 protein. In the table there are about 36,000 distinct CDR3 sequences, 6% of which are singletons. The specimen sequenced was blood, either unsorted or a sorted T cell fraction (not recorded which). The receptors stem from a male donor with ankylosing spondylitis or in good health (not recorded which).

This clonotype was recorded many times. The rearrangement links TRBV20-1 to TRBJ2-5; the D is unclear. The CDR3 sequence is 11 residues long. CDR1 DFQATT and CDR2 SNEGSKA come from the germline V gene (reference sequence). V lost 6 bases and J lost 3, with 8 bases in between. In nucleotides, the CDR3 is TGCAGTGCGACACTCAAAGAGACCCAGTACTTC. Amino acids: CSATLKETQYF.

This clonotype was found many times. This chain joins TRBV5-1 and TRBJ2-7, with 8 bases identical to TRBD2. CDR1 and CDR2 (germline): SGHRS, YFSETQ. The CDR3 loop spans 14 amino acids. V lost 7 bases and J lost 4; bases outside the gene matches: 10. The DNA for the CDR3 is TGCGCCAGCCACACCAGCGGGAGTGGGTACGAGCAGTACTTC. Encoded protein: CASHTSGSGYEQYF.

In its sample, this clonotype was seen many times. This chain joins TRBV2 and TRBJ2-4, with TRBD1 matching 11 bases. This CDR3 contains 16 residues. Germline lookup yields CDR1 SNHLY and CDR2 FYNNEI. After removal of 6 bases from V and 0 bases from J, the junction contained 4 bases not matched to a gene. As DNA, the CDR3 is TGTGCCAGCAGCGGGACAGGGGGGCGAGCCAAAAACATTCAGTACTTC. It specifies CASSGTGGRAKNIQYF.

There are many counts of this clonotype. The rearrangement links TRBV6-1 to TRBJ2-3; a weak D match, TRBD1 (5 bases). Per the germline V gene, CDR1 is MNHNS and CDR2 is SASEGT. V lost 7 bases and J lost 3, with 11 bases in between. This CDR3 is 13 amino acids long. Written as DNA, the CDR3 is TGTGCCAGCAACATACCAGGGACAGATACGCAGTATTTT. Translation gives CASNIPGTDTQYF.

This clonotype has ten or more counts. CDR3 residues: CASGLSGANVLTF. CDR3 coding DNA: TGTGCCAGCGGATTGTCTGGGGCCAACGTCCTGACTTTC. The chain employs TRBV24-1 and TRBJ2-6, with D unresolved. Germline CDR1 reads KGHDR; CDR2 reads SFDVKD. V shed 11 bases and J shed 1 base, with 8 bases lying between them. This CDR3 has 13 residues.